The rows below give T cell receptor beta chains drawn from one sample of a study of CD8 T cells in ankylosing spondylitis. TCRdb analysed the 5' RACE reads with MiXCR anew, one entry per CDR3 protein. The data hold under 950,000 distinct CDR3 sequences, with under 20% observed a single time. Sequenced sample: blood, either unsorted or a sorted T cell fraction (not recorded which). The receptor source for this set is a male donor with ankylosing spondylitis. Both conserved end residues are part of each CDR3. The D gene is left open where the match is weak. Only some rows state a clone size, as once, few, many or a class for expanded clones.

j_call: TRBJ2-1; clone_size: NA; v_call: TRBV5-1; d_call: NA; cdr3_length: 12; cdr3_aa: CASSYVYNEQFF; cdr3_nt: TGCGCCAGCAGCTACGTCTACAATGAGCAGTTCTTC
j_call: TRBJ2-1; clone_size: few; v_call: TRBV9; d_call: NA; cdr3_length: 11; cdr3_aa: CASSVDTEQFF; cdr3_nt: TGTGCCAGCAGCGTAGATACTGAGCAGTTCTTC
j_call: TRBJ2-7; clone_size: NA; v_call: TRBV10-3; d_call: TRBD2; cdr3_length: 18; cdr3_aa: CAISESGVPSGAVYEQYF; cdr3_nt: TGTGCCATCAGTGAGTCGGGGGTACCTAGCGGGGCGGTCTACGAGCAGTACTTC
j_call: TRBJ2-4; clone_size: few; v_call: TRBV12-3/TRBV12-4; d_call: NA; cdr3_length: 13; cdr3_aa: CASSTGDRSTQYF; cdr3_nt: TGTGCCAGCAGTACGGGGGACCGTTCAACCCAGTACTTC
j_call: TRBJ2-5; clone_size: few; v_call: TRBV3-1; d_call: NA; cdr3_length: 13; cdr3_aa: CASSPSGTLTQYF; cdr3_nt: TGTGCCAGCAGCCCCTCCGGGACCCTGACCCAGTACTTC
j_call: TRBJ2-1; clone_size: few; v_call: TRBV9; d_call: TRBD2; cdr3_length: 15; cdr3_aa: CASSALAGDYNEQFF; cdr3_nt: TGTGCCAGCAGTGCCCTAGCGGGGGACTACAATGAGCAGTTCTTC
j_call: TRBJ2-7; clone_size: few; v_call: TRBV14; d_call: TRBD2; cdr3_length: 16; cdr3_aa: CASSQDISGMPYEQYF; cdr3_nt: TGTGCCAGCAGCCAAGATATAAGCGGGATGCCCTACGAGCAGTACTTC
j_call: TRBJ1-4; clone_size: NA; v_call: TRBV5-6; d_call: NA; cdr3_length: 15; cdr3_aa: CASSQPRQPNEKLFF; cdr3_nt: TGTGCCAGCAGCCAGCCCCGGCAACCTAATGAAAAACTGTTTTTT
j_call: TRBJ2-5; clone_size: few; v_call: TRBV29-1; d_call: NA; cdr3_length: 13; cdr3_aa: CSVEGIWVETQYF; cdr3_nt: TGCAGCGTTGAAGGGATTTGGGTAGAGACCCAGTACTTC
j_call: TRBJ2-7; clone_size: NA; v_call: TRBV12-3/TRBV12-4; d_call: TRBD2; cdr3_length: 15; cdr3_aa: CASRGTSATPYEQYF; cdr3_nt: TGTGCCAGCAGGGGGACTAGCGCTACCCCCTACGAGCAGTACTTC
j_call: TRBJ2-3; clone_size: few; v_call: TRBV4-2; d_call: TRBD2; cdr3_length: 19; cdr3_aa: CASSLRTSGSLSLTDTQYF; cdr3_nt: TGTGCCAGCAGCCTTAGGACTAGCGGGAGCCTGAGCCTCACAGATACGCAGTATTTT
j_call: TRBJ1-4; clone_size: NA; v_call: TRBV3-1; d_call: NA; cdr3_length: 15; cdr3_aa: CASSQGEDGDEKLFF; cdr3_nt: TGTGCCAGCAGCCAAGGCGAGGACGGGGACGAAAAACTGTTTTTT
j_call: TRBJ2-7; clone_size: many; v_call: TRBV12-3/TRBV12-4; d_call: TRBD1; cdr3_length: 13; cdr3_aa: CASSWTGGYEQYF; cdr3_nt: TGTGCCAGCAGCTGGACAGGGGGCTACGAGCAGTACTTC
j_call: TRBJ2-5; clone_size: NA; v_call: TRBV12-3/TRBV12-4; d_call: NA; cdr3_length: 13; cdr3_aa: CASRGRLPETQYF; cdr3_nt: TGTGCCAGCAGGGGTAGGCTGCCCGAGACCCAGTACTTC
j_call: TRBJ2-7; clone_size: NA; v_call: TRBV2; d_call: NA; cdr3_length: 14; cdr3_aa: CASSEIRDNYEQYF; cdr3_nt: TGTGCCAGCAGTGAGATTAGGGACAACTACGAGCAGTACTTC
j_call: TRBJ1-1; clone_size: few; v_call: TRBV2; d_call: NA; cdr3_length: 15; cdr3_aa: CASSVQGTMNTEAFF; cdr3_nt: TGTGCCAGCAGTGTGCAGGGGACCATGAACACTGAAGCTTTCTTT
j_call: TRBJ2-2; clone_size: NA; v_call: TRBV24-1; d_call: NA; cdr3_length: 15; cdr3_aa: CATSDAKKTTGELFF; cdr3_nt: TGTGCCACCAGTGATGCGAAAAAAACCACCGGGGAGCTGTTTTTT
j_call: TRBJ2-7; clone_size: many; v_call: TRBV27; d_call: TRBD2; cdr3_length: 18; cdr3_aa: CASAILAGGGVGIYEQYF; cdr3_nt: TGTGCCAGCGCCATACTAGCGGGAGGAGGGGTCGGGATCTACGAGCAGTACTTC
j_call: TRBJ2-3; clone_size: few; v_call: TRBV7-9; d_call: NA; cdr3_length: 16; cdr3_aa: CASSYGGSGGTDTQYF; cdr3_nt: TGTGCCAGCAGCTATGGAGGGTCCGGTGGCACAGATACGCAGTATTTT
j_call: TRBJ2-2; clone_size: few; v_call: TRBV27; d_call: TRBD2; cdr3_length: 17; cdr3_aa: CASKFLAELTNTGELFF; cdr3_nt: TGTGCCAGCAAGTTCCTAGCGGAGCTCACGAACACCGGGGAGCTGTTTTTT